This TCR beta chain was documented in a study of shared clonotypes between healthy human individuals. Study outcomes and limitations: Few donors restricted represented genetic and exposure-history diversity. Sequencing depth was expected to influence donor clonotype sharing.

This table comes from immunoSEQ multiplex PCR, and its TCRdb copy is limited to in-frame clones, with some not included. The sample holds some 470,000 clones, around 80% seen once. Extraction of genomic DNA in unsorted samples used about 90 million PBMCs. Comment on this clone: Its matching antigen is unknown.

This CDR3 region has 15 residues. Germline lookup yields CDR1 LNHDA and CDR2 SQIVND (reference sequence). Trimming took off 1 base at V and 4 bases at J, with 14 bases between the two ends. Sequenced input: PBMCs. This receptor was obtained from a woman between 40 and 50 years old in good health. Some clones in this sample may be carry-over from other donors' samples. The chain couples TRBV19 to TRBJ2-7; the D is unclear. This CDR3 is CASSIGGSAEYEQYF. CDR3 coding DNA: TGTGCCAGTAGTATAGGGGGATCCGCAGAGTACGAGCAGTACTTC.